This T cell receptor (beta chain) was retrieved from a study of human T cells and chemical hapten exposure. Study-level information: Patients additionally received therapeutic doses of diphenylcyclopropenone on the scalp once a week, and this continued throughout the approximately 26-week study.

Documented time point: pre-sensitization, week 0. The treatment: therapeutic diphenylcyclopropenone sensitization with weekly scalp DPC. The library tagged individual cDNA molecules with unique molecular identifiers. Per the study methods: Counts of TCRs in each sample centred on a median of approximately 96,000 and extended from roughly 25,000 to 750,000. TCRdb called the RACE reads again in MiXCR, with one record for every CDR3 protein. TCRdb's processing, not the authors', yielded these V and J calls. The table lists 85,000 to 120,000 distinct CDR3 sequences, roughly 12% of them singletons. There are 14 residues in the CDR3. The V gene lost 3 bases and the J gene lost 10 bases, with 15 bases spanning the gap.

The J gene is TRBJ2-2, the V gene TRBV12-3 or TRBV12-4; D gene ambiguous. The sample was whole blood, taken in connection with sensitization to the hapten diphenylcyclopropenone (DPC). This receptor was identified in a woman aged 45-65 years with alopecia areata. Some clones in this sample may be carry-over from other donors' samples. This chain's CDR3 is CASSFGPNYAELFF. CDR3 DNA sequence: TGTGCCAGCAGTTTTGGCCCGAACTACGCGGAGCTGTTTTTT.